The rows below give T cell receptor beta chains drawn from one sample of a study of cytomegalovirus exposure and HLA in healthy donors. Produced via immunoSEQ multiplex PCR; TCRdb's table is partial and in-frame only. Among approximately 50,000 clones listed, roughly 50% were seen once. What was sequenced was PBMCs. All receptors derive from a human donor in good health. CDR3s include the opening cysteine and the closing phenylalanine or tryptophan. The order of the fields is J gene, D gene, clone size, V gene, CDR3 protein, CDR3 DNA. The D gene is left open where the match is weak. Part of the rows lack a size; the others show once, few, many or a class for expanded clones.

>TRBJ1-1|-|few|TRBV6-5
CASSYAEEAFF
TGTGCCAGCAGTTACGCGGAAGAAGCTTTCTTT
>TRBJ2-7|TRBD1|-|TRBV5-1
CASSTDRGGGEQYF
TGCGCCAGCAGTACCGACAGGGGGGGCGGCGAGCAGTACTTC
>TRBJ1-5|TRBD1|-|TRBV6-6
CASKGQGLSNQPQHF
TGTGCCAGCAAGGGACAGGGATTGAGCAATCAGCCCCAGCATTTT
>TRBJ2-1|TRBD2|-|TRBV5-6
CASSLSAGANYNEQFF
TGTGCCAGCAGCTTATCAGCGGGGGCCAACTACAATGAGCAGTTCTTC
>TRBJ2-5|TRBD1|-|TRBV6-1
CASRKPGQKETQYF
TGTGCCAGCAGAAAACCGGGACAGAAAGAGACCCAGTACTTC
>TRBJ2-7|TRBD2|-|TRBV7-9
CASSTGLVHEQYF
TGTGCCAGCAGCACCGGACTAGTTCACGAGCAGTACTTC
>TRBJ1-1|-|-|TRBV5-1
CASSSGTIDTEAFF
TGCGCCAGCAGCTCGGGAACCATAGACACTGAAGCTTTCTTT
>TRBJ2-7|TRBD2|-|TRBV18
CASSPTGGGRNEQYF
TGTGCCAGCTCACCGACGGGGGGGGGAAGGAACGAGCAGTACTTC
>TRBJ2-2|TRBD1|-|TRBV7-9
CASSFPGTGGPGELFF
TGTGCCAGCAGCTTCCCCGGGACAGGGGGACCCGGGGAGCTGTTTTTT
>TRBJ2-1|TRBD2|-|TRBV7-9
CASSSPSEGGGRFDEQFF
TGTGCCAGCAGCTCTCCCTCAGAGGGCGGGGGGAGATTCGATGAGCAGTTCTTC
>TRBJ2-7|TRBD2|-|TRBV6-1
CASIEGLAGIEQYF
TGTGCCAGCATTGAAGGGCTAGCGGGGATTGAGCAGTACTTC
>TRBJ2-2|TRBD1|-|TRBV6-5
CASSPGTGGPGELFF
TGTGCCAGCAGTCCTGGGACAGGGGGCCCCGGGGAGCTGTTTTTT
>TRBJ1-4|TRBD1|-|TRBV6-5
CASSLGQGVSNEKLFF
TGTGCCAGCAGTTTGGGACAGGGGGTCTCTAATGAAAAACTGTTTTTT
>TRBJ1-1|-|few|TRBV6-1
CASSDSDGTEAFF
TGTGCCAGCAGTGACAGCGACGGGACTGAAGCTTTCTTT
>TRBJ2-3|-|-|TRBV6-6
CASSFRGASTDTQYF
TGTGCCAGCAGTTTCCGTGGGGCTAGCACAGATACGCAGTATTTT
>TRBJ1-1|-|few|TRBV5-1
CASSPGSGTEAFF
TGCGCCAGCAGCCCCGGGTCGGGGACTGAAGCTTTCTTT
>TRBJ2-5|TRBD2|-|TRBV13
CASSQPGASGGAGTQYF
TGTGCCAGCAGCCAACCAGGGGCTAGCGGGGGGGCCGGGACCCAGTACTTC
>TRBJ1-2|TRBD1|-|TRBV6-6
CASSYRDRVDGYTF
TGTGCCAGCAGTTACAGGGACAGGGTCGATGGCTACACCTTC